This T cell receptor (beta chain) was captured in a study of PD-1 blockade in mismatch repair-deficient tumors. Sequenced by immunoSEQ multiplex PCR; TCRdb stores in-frame clones only, minus some. The table has around 48,000 clones, more than 75% seen once; the top ten hold 3.3%. Germline CDR1 LGHNA, CDR2 YNFKEQ. This CDR3 region has 16 residues. V lost 4 bases and J 4 bases, leaving 17 bases between the germline ends. The sequence derives from an adult with mismatch repair-deficient cancer. The sample consisted of peripheral blood, taken 4 weeks after starting pembrolizumab. This sequence joins TRBV4-2 and TRBJ2-1, with D possibly being TRBD2 (8 bases). The DNA of the CDR3 is TGTGCCAGCAGCCCAGGGGGAGCGGGAGAGTACAATGAGCAGTTCTTC. It specifies CASSPGGAGEYNEQFF.